This T cell receptor (beta chain) comes out of a study of siplizumab effects on memory and regulatory T cells. Donor pairs, a few in total, had unstimulated naive, memory, effector memory and TEMRA subsets sequenced. General study results and limits: Treatment with siplizumab left mappable alloreactive CD4+ clones averaging roughly 70% Treg-derived, compared with around 26% in controls. Many proliferating CD4+ or CD8+ clones remained unclassified. Roughly 75-96% of them could not be assigned either a naive or a memory phenotype.

V lost 8 bases to trimming and J lost 2 bases, with 19 bases between them. This CDR3 is built from 15 residues. Germline assignment: CDR1 MDHEN and CDR2 SYDVKM. TCR templates, around 100,000 per sample, were assayed. Profiling relied on immunoSEQ multiplex PCR, and the TCRdb table lists in-frame clones only, not all of them. The table has around 45,000 clones, more than 75% seen once. As concerns this clone: As yet, its antigen is unknown.

This sequence joins TRBV28 and TRBJ2-7, with D unclear. The source of this sequence is a human donor in good health. Source material: naive CD8+ T cells sorted from blood. CDR3 DNA sequence: TGTGCCAGCTCCGCCTCAGAGGATCGAGCCTACGAGCAGTACTTC. This gives the protein CASSASEDRAYEQYF. The complete variable domain, with remaining parts taken from reference TRBV28 and TRBJ2-7, reads DVKVTQSSRYLVKRTGEKVFLECVQDMDHENMFWYRQDPGLGLRLIYFSYDVKMKEKGDIPEGYSVSREKKERFSLILESASTNQTSMYLCASSASEDRAYEQYFGPGTRLTVT.